This TCR beta chain emerged from a study of cytomegalovirus exposure and HLA in healthy donors. Study context: There were 350 to 400 genotyped donors. Of these, roughly 80% fell in the genetic ancestry cluster associated with self-reported Caucasian donors. Overall study results and limits: According to a later analysis, donors in an Asian-associated ancestry cluster reportedly had fewer N-insertions than the 666-donor mean.

CDR3 length equals 15 residues. Per germline, CDR1 SGHNT and CDR2 YYREEE (reference sequence). The V and J ends lost 1 base and 5 bases, in that order; junction bases with no gene match: 7. Researchers ran the PCR with 60 Vbeta and 13 Jbeta primers. The repertoire was sequenced with immunoSEQ multiplex PCR; TCRdb's copy has only in-frame clones and lacks some. The sample has 140,000 to 150,000 clones, around 84% seen once. Regarding this clone: Antigen specificity is unknown.

Sequencing was carried out using PBMCs. The rearrangement links TRBV5-4 to TRBJ2-5, with 8 bases identical to TRBD1. The receptor was derived from a boy aged 2-15 years in good health and CMV-seronegative. CDR3 protein: CASSLRTGRGETQYF. DNA of the CDR3: TGTGCCAGCAGCTTGCGGACAGGGAGAGGGGAGACCCAGTACTTC.